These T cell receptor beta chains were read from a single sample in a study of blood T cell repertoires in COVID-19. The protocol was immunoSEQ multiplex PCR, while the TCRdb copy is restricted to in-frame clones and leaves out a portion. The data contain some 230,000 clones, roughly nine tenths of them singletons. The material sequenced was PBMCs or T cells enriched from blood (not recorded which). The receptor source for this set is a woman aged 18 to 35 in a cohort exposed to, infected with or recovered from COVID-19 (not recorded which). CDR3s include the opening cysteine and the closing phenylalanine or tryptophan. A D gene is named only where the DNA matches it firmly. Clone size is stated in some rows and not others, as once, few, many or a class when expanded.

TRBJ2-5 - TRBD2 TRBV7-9 CASSQRRLAGEQETQYF TGTGCCAGCAGCCAACGCAGACTAGCGGGGGAACAAGAGACCCAGTACTTC
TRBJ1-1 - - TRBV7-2 CASSLAGVHTEAFF TGTGCCAGCAGCCTAGCAGGGGTCCACACTGAAGCTTTCTTT
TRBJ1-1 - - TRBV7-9 CASSSGDQGRDTEAFF TGTGCCAGCAGCTCAGGAGATCAGGGGAGGGACACTGAAGCTTTCTTT
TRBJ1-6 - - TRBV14 CASSQREANSPLHF TGTGCCAGCAGCCAGAGGGAGGCGAATTCACCCCTCCACTTT
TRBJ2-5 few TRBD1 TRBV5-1 CASSTGQGPGETQYF TGCGCCAGCAGCACGGGACAGGGTCCGGGGGAGACCCAGTACTTC
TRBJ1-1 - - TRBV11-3 CASSWGGTEAFF TGTGCCAGCAGCTGGGGGGGGACTGAAGCTTTCTTT
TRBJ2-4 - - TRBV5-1 CASSFQGLAKNIQYF TGCGCCAGCAGTTTCCAGGGTCTAGCCAAAAACATTCAGTACTTC
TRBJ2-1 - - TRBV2 CASSLQGGSYNEQFF TGTGCCAGCAGTTTACAGGGTGGTTCCTACAATGAGCAGTTCTTC
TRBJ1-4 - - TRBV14 CASSHGPLGLFF TGTGCCAGCAGCCATGGGCCTTTGGGACTGTTTTTT
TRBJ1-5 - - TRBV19 CASSIQGPGGNQPQHF TGTGCCAGTAGTATACAGGGGCCCGGGGGCAATCAGCCCCAGCATTTT